Listed below are T cell receptor beta chains from one sample, sequenced in a study of T-cell memory formation after mild COVID-19. TCRdb re-analysed the 5' RACE reads in MiXCR, keeping a single row per CDR3 protein. This sample yields hundreds of thousands of distinct CDR3 sequences, of which 20% to 25% are seen a single time; around 9.2% belongs to the top ten. The source material was PBMCs or a T cell subset sorted from them (not recorded which). These receptors came from an adult woman who had mild COVID-19 (a few samples of this study predate the infection). Cell type and time point are not known. CDR3s include the opening cysteine and the closing phenylalanine or tryptophan. D genes are given only for firm matches. Size tells how often a clone was seen (once, few, many) or the class of an expanded clone, and some rows leave it out.

TRBJ2-3 | 14 | NA | NA | TRBV24-1 | CATSDGRSADTQYF | TGTGCCACCAGTGATGGACGGAGCGCAGATACGCAGTATTTT
TRBJ1-1 | 17 | few | TRBD1 | TRBV12-3/TRBV12-4 | CASSLPLRTGGDTEAFF | TGTGCCAGCAGTTTACCGCTTAGGACAGGGGGGGACACTGAAGCTTTCTTT
TRBJ2-6 | 11 | NA | NA | TRBV29-1 | CSVSGANVLTF | TGCAGCGTATCTGGGGCCAACGTCCTGACTTTC
TRBJ1-2 | 14 | NA | NA | TRBV29-1 | CSVVPGQGQYGYTF | TGCAGCGTTGTTCCCGGCCAGGGGCAGTATGGCTACACCTTC
TRBJ1-1 | 14 | few | NA | TRBV20-1 | CSAKLGLGRTEAFF | TGCAGTGCTAAACTAGGATTGGGCAGGACTGAAGCTTTCTTT
TRBJ2-7 | 13 | NA | NA | TRBV2 | CARRDTYTYEQYF | TGTGCCAGACGGGACACTTACACCTACGAGCAGTACTTC
TRBJ1-3 | 14 | NA | NA | TRBV12-3/TRBV12-4 | CASSLGVTGDTIYF | TGTGCCAGCAGTTTGGGGGTAACAGGCGACACCATATATTTT
TRBJ2-4 | 17 | NA | NA | TRBV7-9 | CASSLEAGNWGKNIQYF | TGTGCCAGCAGCTTAGAGGCAGGCAATTGGGGAAAAAACATTCAGTACTTC
TRBJ1-2 | 13 | NA | TRBD1 | TRBV6-1 | CASSEGDSYGYTF | TGTGCCAGCAGTGAGGGGGACAGCTATGGCTACACCTTC
TRBJ2-7 | 15 | few | NA | TRBV4-1 | CASSPGQEVSYEQYF | TGCGCCAGCAGCCCGGGCCAGGAGGTCTCCTACGAGCAGTACTTC
TRBJ2-3 | 16 | NA | NA | TRBV5-1 | CASSSEGARSTDTQYF | TGCGCCAGCAGTTCGGAGGGAGCACGAAGCACAGATACGCAGTATTTT
TRBJ1-1 | 10 | few | NA | TRBV27 | CASRNTEAFF | TGTGCCAGCAGAAACACTGAAGCTTTCTTT
TRBJ2-6 | 17 | many | NA | TRBV6-5 | CASSQSLPARGANVLTF | TGTGCCAGCAGTCAGTCCCTGCCGGCGCGCGGGGCCAACGTCCTGACTTTC
TRBJ2-3 | 17 | few | TRBD2 | TRBV6-2/TRBV6-3 | CASSYSMSGIIAYTQYF | TGTGCCAGCAGTTACTCGATGAGCGGGATCATAGCTTATACGCAGTATTTT
TRBJ2-1 | 14 | NA | NA | TRBV12-3/TRBV12-4 | CASSLMEGFNEQFF | TGTGCCAGCAGTTTGATGGAAGGGTTCAATGAGCAGTTCTTC
TRBJ2-2 | 16 | NA | NA | TRBV25-1 | CASSVLSSAGTGELFF | TGTGCCAGCAGTGTTTTGTCCTCCGCGGGCACCGGGGAGCTGTTTTTT
TRBJ2-1 | 14 | few | NA | TRBV9 | CASSHERGSNEQFF | TGTGCCAGCAGCCACGAGAGGGGGAGCAATGAGCAGTTCTTC
TRBJ1-1 | 16 | NA | NA | TRBV7-9 | CASSLGRRAMGTEAFF | TGTGCCAGCAGCTTAGGTCGCAGGGCCATGGGCACTGAAGCTTTCTTT
TRBJ2-7 | 14 | few | NA | TRBV19 | CASRRDGSFYEQYF | TGTGCCAGTAGACGGGACGGATCTTTCTACGAGCAGTACTTC
TRBJ2-1 | 9 | few | NA | TRBV12-3/TRBV12-4 | CASSPPEFF | TGTGCCAGCAGCCCCCCGGAGTTCTTC
TRBJ2-5 | 16 | NA | NA | TRBV6-2/TRBV6-3 | CASSYSGLGPRETQYF | TGTGCCAGCAGTTACTCGGGTCTAGGGCCGCGGGAGACCCAGTACTTC
TRBJ2-3 | 16 | few | NA | TRBV7-9 | CASRSVGAFGTDTQYF | TGTGCCAGCAGATCAGTGGGGGCCTTTGGCACAGATACGCAGTATTTT
TRBJ2-3 | 15 | few | NA | TRBV30 | CAWTFSSLGEDTQYF | TGTGCCTGGACCTTCTCCTCCTTGGGGGAGGATACGCAGTATTTT
TRBJ1-4 | 16 | NA | NA | TRBV13 | CASSFNRLGTNEKLFF | TGTGCCAGCAGCTTTAATCGCTTGGGGACTAATGAAAAACTGTTTTTT
TRBJ1-2 | 15 | NA | TRBD1 | TRBV19 | CASSISGGDWYGYTF | TGTGCCAGTAGTATCTCAGGGGGCGACTGGTATGGCTACACCTTC
TRBJ2-1 | 16 | NA | NA | TRBV6-5 | CASSYWRSPGDNEQFF | TGTGCCAGCAGTTACTGGAGGAGCCCCGGCGACAATGAGCAGTTCTTC
TRBJ2-3 | 14 | NA | TRBD2 | TRBV7-6 | CASSGGLGIDTQYF | TGTGCCAGCAGCGGGGGACTAGGGATAGATACGCAGTATTTT
TRBJ2-7 | 13 | many | TRBD1 | TRBV6-2/TRBV6-3 | CASTSDRRYEQYF | TGTGCCAGCACGTCGGACAGGCGGTACGAGCAGTACTTC
TRBJ2-1 | 16 | NA | NA | TRBV9 | CASSVAAGQRYNEQFF | TGTGCCAGCAGCGTAGCAGCGGGACAGAGGTACAATGAGCAGTTCTTC
TRBJ2-1 | 13 | NA | NA | TRBV6-1 | CASVVVGNGEQFF | TGTGCCAGCGTAGTGGTCGGAAATGGTGAGCAGTTCTTC
TRBJ1-5 | 15 | few | NA | TRBV7-4 | CASSLHVQLDQPQHF | TGTGCCAGCAGCTTACATGTCCAGCTAGATCAGCCCCAGCATTTT
TRBJ2-1 | 15 | few | TRBD2 | TRBV3-1 | CASSPSGSTHNEQFF | TGTGCCAGCAGCCCCAGCGGGAGTACCCACAATGAGCAGTTCTTC
TRBJ1-3 | 15 | NA | NA | TRBV30 | CAWSVQRGFGNTIYF | TGTGCCTGGAGTGTACAGAGGGGCTTTGGAAACACCATATATTTT
TRBJ2-3 | 15 | many | TRBD1 | TRBV15 | CATSRAGTGGSTQYF | TGTGCCACCAGCAGAGCCGGGACAGGGGGCTCTACGCAGTATTTT
TRBJ1-2 | 17 | few | NA | TRBV7-9 | CASSLGRAPHRDYGYTF | TGTGCCAGCAGCTTAGGTCGCGCGCCTCACCGGGACTATGGCTACACCTTC
TRBJ2-1 | 21 | few | TRBD2 | TRBV11-2 | CASSLDVPRTSGVSSYNEQFF | TGTGCCAGCAGCTTAGATGTGCCCCGGACTAGCGGTGTGAGCTCCTACAATGAGCAGTTCTTC
TRBJ1-1 | 14 | once | NA | TRBV15 | CATGDRAMNTEAFF | TGTGCCACAGGGGACCGCGCCATGAACACTGAAGCTTTCTTT
TRBJ2-3 | 13 | few | NA | TRBV29-1 | CSVRPDSTDTQYF | TGCAGCGTTAGGCCCGACAGCACAGATACGCAGTATTTT
TRBJ2-1 | 15 | few | NA | TRBV20-1 | CSAIKVRVSYNEQFF | TGCAGTGCAATAAAGGTACGAGTATCCTACAATGAGCAGTTCTTC
TRBJ2-4 | 14 | many | NA | TRBV7-9 | CASGRDSSKNIQYF | TGTGCCAGCGGACGAGATTCGAGCAAAAACATTCAGTACTTC
TRBJ2-1 | 13 | NA | NA | TRBV30 | CAWRLLGVNEQFF | TGTGCCTGGCGGTTATTAGGGGTCAATGAGCAGTTCTTC
TRBJ2-3 | 16 | few | NA | TRBV9 | CASSGFRDIPTDTQYF | TGTGCCAGCAGCGGATTCCGGGACATCCCCACAGATACGCAGTATTTT
TRBJ2-4 | 17 | NA | NA | TRBV19 | CASSNRPWDLWVNIQYF | TGTGCCAGTAGTAACCGGCCTTGGGACCTTTGGGTGAACATTCAGTACTTC
TRBJ2-2 | 15 | few | NA | TRBV29-1 | CSVTSGETNTGELFF | TGCAGCGTCACGTCGGGGGAGACGAACACCGGGGAGCTGTTTTTT
TRBJ1-2 | 17 | few | TRBD1 | TRBV7-9 | CASSLGWTGPPNYGYTF | TGTGCCAGCAGCTTAGGCTGGACAGGGCCCCCTAACTATGGCTACACCTTC
TRBJ2-1 | 12 | NA | NA | TRBV3-1 | CASSPPASNPRF | TGTGCCAGCAGCCCCCCCGCTAGCAACCCTCGCTTC
TRBJ1-4 | 16 | few | NA | TRBV15 | CATSRDIDSRREKLFF | TGTGCCACCAGCAGAGATATAGACAGTCGCCGCGAAAAACTGTTTTTT
TRBJ1-1 | 14 | NA | NA | TRBV7-3 | CASSLIGGDGEAFF | TGTGCCAGCAGCTTAATAGGAGGGGACGGGGAAGCTTTCTTT
TRBJ2-7 | 15 | few | NA | TRBV12-5 | CASGPPIGSSYEQYF | TGTGCTAGTGGTCCTCCGATAGGGAGCTCCTACGAGCAGTACTTC
TRBJ2-1 | 17 | few | TRBD2 | TRBV12-3/TRBV12-4 | CASSGASGIFLGDEQFF | TGTGCCAGCAGTGGGGCTAGCGGGATTTTCCTAGGCGATGAGCAGTTCTTC